This entry lists 19 T cell receptor beta chains sequenced from one sample in a study of blood T cell repertoires in COVID-19 (dated by TCRdb to the early 2020s). The library was produced with the immunoSEQ multiplex PCR assay. TCRdb carries this immuneACCESS record with in-frame sequences only. Its versions omit some clonotypes, under half of them owing to an unresolved V gene in the studies checked, with the rest unexplained. The sample table lists about 200,000 clones, about 87% of them with a count of one. The ten largest make up 5.5% to 7.5% of the sample. The sample comprised peripheral blood. Receptors originate from a man aged 55-75 years who had recovered from COVID-19.

The chain combines TRBV29-1 with TRBJ2-5; 8 nucleotides match TRBD1. Germline V gene lookup returns CDR1 SQVTM and CDR2 ANQGSEA. The V and J ends lost 7 bases and 4 bases, in that order; junction bases with no gene match: 5. The CDR3 is made up of 12 amino acids. The CDR3 nucleotides read TGCAGCGCCCGCGGACAGGGAGAGACCCAGTACTTC. Amino acids: CSARGQGETQYF.

The chain is built from TRBV18 and TRBJ1-2; D not resolved. Germline lookup yields CDR1 KGHSH and CDR2 LQKENI. V lost 3 bases and J lost 2, with 10 bases in between. The CDR3 is 14 residues long. CDR3 DNA: TGTGCCAGCTCACCGTCCGACTTGAACTATGGCTACACCTTC. Encoded protein: CASSPSDLNYGYTF.

Comments on this clone: One end of the junction varies from germline; a read error may be responsible. The gene calls are TRBV23-1 and TRBJ1-2; 11 bases match TRBD1. TRBV23-1 is an open reading frame, and its role is uncertain. The CDR3 runs to 9 residues. Written as DNA, the CDR3 is TGCGCCAGCAGGGACAGGGGGCCCTTC. Encoded protein: CASRDRGPF.

J is TRBJ1-1 and V is TRBV6-6, with D perhaps matching TRBD1 (5 bases). V was clipped by 2 bases and J by 3 bases, with 13 bases between them. Germline values: CDR1 MNHNY, CDR2 SVGAGI (reference sequence). The CDR3 consists of 15 residues. CDR3 amino acids: CASSYGRGPDTEAFF. The CDR3 nucleotides read TGTGCCAGCAGTTACGGGAGGGGTCCGGACACTGAAGCTTTCTTT.

This chain uses TRBV7-9 with TRBJ1-4, with D possibly matching TRBD1 (6 bases). This CDR3 region has 14 residues. The germline V and J ends were trimmed by 5 bases and 3 bases, with 10 bases remaining between them. Germline V gene data show CDR1 as SEHNR and CDR2 as FQNEAQ (reference sequence). CDR3 bases: TGTGCCAGCAGCCAAGGACAGTCTAATGAAAAACTGTTTTTT. It is translated as CASSQGQSNEKLFF.

The rearrangement links TRBV19 to TRBJ1-5; D might be TRBD1 (6 bases). This CDR3 contains 16 residues. Germline CDR1 is LNHDA and CDR2 is SQIVND (reference sequence). Trimming cost V 4 bases and J 2 bases, with 15 bases left between them. This chain's CDR3 is CASSTLTGARNQPQHF. The CDR3 nucleotides read TGTGCCAGTAGTACATTGACAGGAGCCCGCAATCAGCCCCAGCATTTT.

The chain is built from TRBV6-1 and TRBJ1-5; unclear D gene. V gave up 0 bases and J gave up 3 bases, with 9 bases separating them. Germline V gene lookup returns CDR1 MNHNS and CDR2 SASEGT. CDR3 length: 15 amino acids. CDR3 DNA: TGTGCCAGCAGTGAAGCGGCACAGAACAATCAGCCCCAGCATTTT. Its translation is CASSEAAQNNQPQHF.

The V and J genes are TRBV7-8 and TRBJ1-1, with a weak D call TRBD1 (6 bases). Germline CDR1 SGHVS, CDR2 FQNEAQ. V was trimmed by 3 bases and J by 5 bases, leaving 16 bases between them. The CDR3 sequence is 15 residues long. CDR3 residues: CASSFQTGWVTEAFF. CDR3 nucleotide sequence: TGTGCCAGCAGCTTTCAAACAGGGTGGGTGACTGAAGCTTTCTTT.

This clone has just a few counts. The chain employs TRBV5-1 and TRBJ2-1; 8 bases are shared with TRBD2. J gave up 12 bases and V 4 bases, and 12 bases lay outside the gene matches. The CDR3 has 14 amino acids. CDR1 SGHRS and CDR2 YFSETQ come from the germline V gene. CDR3 amino acids: CASSPGLAEGAQFF. Here the CDR3 DNA reads TGCGCCAGCAGCCCCGGACTAGCCGAGGGCGCGCAGTTCTTC.

This clone was seen many times. The chain uses TRBV3-1 (or the pseudogene TRBV3-2) and TRBJ1-2, with D possibly being TRBD1 (5 bases). There are 14 residues in the CDR3. V was clipped by 0 bases and J by 8 bases, with 13 bases between them. Per germline, CDR1 LGHDT and CDR2 YNNKEL (reference sequence). The CDR3 spells CASSQDRAREGYTF. DNA for the CDR3: TGTGCCAGCAGCCAAGATAGGGCCAGGGAAGGCTACACCTTC.

The chain employs TRBV5-1 and TRBJ2-3; 10 bases align to TRBD2. CDR1 and CDR2 (germline): SGHRS, YFSETQ. The CDR3 extends over 17 amino acids. The V and J ends lost 3 bases and 4 bases, in that order; junction bases with no gene match: 11. The chain's CDR3 is CASSSMGLAGAPDTQYF. CDR3 nucleotide sequence: TGCGCCAGCAGCTCCATGGGCCTAGCGGGAGCACCAGATACGCAGTATTTT.

CDR3 nucleotide sequence: TGTGCCAGCAGCGTTAATCCGGCTGGAAACACCATATATTTT. This encodes CASSVNPAGNTIYF. J is TRBJ1-3 and V is TRBV9; D not resolved. CDR3 length equals 14 residues. Between the trimmed V and J ends, which lost 2 bases and 2 bases, there was a span of 8 bases. Germline V gene lookup returns CDR1 SGDLS and CDR2 YYNGEE.

The CDR3 sequence: CAIGTGSDTGELFF. CDR3 sequence (DNA): TGTGCCATCGGGACAGGCTCAGACACCGGGGAGCTGTTTTTT. V and J are TRBV10-3 and TRBJ2-2; 8 bases are shared with TRBD1. V dropped 8 bases and J dropped 3; count of bases not matched to a gene: 5. Germline CDR1 ENHRY, CDR2 SYGVKD. The CDR3 covers 14 residues.

This clone was seen only once. The V call is TRBV25-1, the J call TRBJ2-7; 10 bases map to TRBD2. CDR3 length equals 14 residues. Trimming cost V 4 bases and J 6 bases; bases outside gene matches: 6. Germline CDR1 MGHDK, CDR2 SYGVNS. CDR3 protein: CASSAGLALSEQYF. The CDR3 DNA is TGTGCCAGCAGTGCGGGACTAGCGTTATCCGAGCAGTACTTC.

J is TRBJ1-1 and V is TRBV5-4; D gene ambiguous. V lost 0 bases and J lost 4, with 7 bases in between. Germline CDR1 and CDR2: SGHNT and YYREEE (reference sequence). CDR3 length: 13 residues. CDR3 amino acids: CASSLDKFTEAFF. The CDR3, as DNA: TGTGCCAGCAGCTTGGACAAATTCACTGAAGCTTTCTTT.

CDR3 nucleotide sequence: TGTGCCAGCAGCTCCCAAGGGGGCGGGCTCCAGCCCCAGCATTTT. Protein product: CASSSQGGGLQPQHF. The chain couples TRBV7-9 to TRBJ1-5; 7 bases align to TRBD1. Germline loops: CDR1 SEHNR, CDR2 FQNEAQ (reference sequence). The CDR3 length is 15 residues. The ends lost 4 bases at V and 7 bases at J; junction bases unmatched: 10.

The rearrangement joins TRBV6-1 to TRBJ2-7, with 8 bases aligning to TRBD2. The CDR3 is 13 amino acids. The germline CDR1 and CDR2 sequences are MNHNS and SASEGT. V shed 3 bases, J shed 3 bases, and the junction held 1 base outside the gene matches. The CDR3 nucleotides are TGTGCCAGCAGTGACGGGGGGGGCTACGAGCAGTACTTC. Amino acid sequence: CASSDGGGYEQYF.

The chain employs TRBV7-2 and TRBJ1-2, with D possibly matching TRBD1 (5 bases). This CDR3 contains 13 residues. V lost 2 bases and J 8 bases, leaving 12 bases between the germline ends. Germline V lookup: CDR1 SGHTA, CDR2 FQGNSA. Here the CDR3 reads CASSLNQGEGYTF. The CDR3, as DNA: TGTGCCAGCAGCTTAAACCAGGGCGAAGGCTACACCTTC.

The V call is TRBV6-5, the J call TRBJ2-7, with TRBD1 matching 11 bases. The ends lost 4 bases at V and 7 bases at J; junction bases unmatched: 6. CDR3 length equals 14 residues. Germline-derived CDR1 and CDR2 are MNHEY and SVGAGI. The CDR3 protein is CASSSGQGAGEQYF. The CDR3 bases are TGTGCCAGCAGTTCAGGACAGGGGGCTGGTGAGCAGTACTTC.